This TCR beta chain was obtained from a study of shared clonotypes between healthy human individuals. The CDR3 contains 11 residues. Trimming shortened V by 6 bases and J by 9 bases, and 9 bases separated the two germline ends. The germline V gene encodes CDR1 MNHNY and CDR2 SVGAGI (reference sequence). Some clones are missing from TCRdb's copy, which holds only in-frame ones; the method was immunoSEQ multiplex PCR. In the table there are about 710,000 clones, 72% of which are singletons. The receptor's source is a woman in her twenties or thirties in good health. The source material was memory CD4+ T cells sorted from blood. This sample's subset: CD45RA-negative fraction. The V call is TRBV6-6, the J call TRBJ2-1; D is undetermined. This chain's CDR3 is CASRLRGEQFF. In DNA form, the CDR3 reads TGTGCCAGCAGATTACGAGGTGAGCAGTTCTTC.